This T cell receptor (beta chain) was sequenced during a study of cytomegalovirus exposure and HLA in healthy donors. General observations from the study: In an earlier analysis, about 90% or about 30%: the productive usage of most TCR beta V segments.

As to this clone: The target antigen is unknown.

The V gene's germline CDR1 is SGHVS and CDR2 FNYEAQ. Trimming took off 4 bases at V and 1 base at J, with 10 bases between the two ends. This CDR3 contains 14 residues. The PCR used 60 Vbeta and 13 Jbeta primers. TCRdb's table, derived via immunoSEQ multiplex PCR, lists solely in-frame clones and lacks some. The sample has over 150,000 clones; more than 60% are singletons. This receptor was identified in a male donor in good health and CMV-seronegative. The chain combines TRBV7-6 with TRBJ1-1; D uncertain. The sequencing sample was made of PBMCs. CDR3 DNA: TGTGCCAGCAGCTCCTTGTCCCCGAACACTGAAGCTTTCTTT. Translating gives CASSSLSPNTEAFF.